The TCR beta chain described here comes from a study of beta chain features in type 1 diabetes. Study results and limitations: Cells expressing TCR highly could be over-represented by cDNA sequencing. TCRB CDR3s from Type 1 diabetes patients were moderately but significantly shorter in all four CD4+ subsets.

This CDR3 is 17 amino acids long. The V gene's germline CDR1 is KGHSH and CDR2 LQKENI. The V and J ends lost 3 bases and 0 bases respectively, with 18 bases between them. As every portion of the isolated RNA was reverse transcribed, the sequencing read expressed TCRB transcripts. Clones were sequenced by immunoSEQ multiplex PCR, and TCRdb holds only the in-frame ones, with some missing. The data hold over 600,000 clones, with over 10% observed a single time. Isolation of CD4+ naive, central memory, regulatory and stem cell-like memory cells was achieved by sorting via CD45RO/CCR7/CD25/CD127/CD95/CD27. Purity above 95% was achieved in all sorted populations. Notes on this clone: The antigen remains unidentified.

The sequenced sample consisted of naive CD4+ T cells from blood. The rearrangement uses TRBV18 and TRBJ2-7; D gene unclear. The sequence came from a man between 25 and 39 years old with type 1 diabetes. CDR3 residues: CASSPVLQDGLSYEQYF. In nucleotides, the CDR3 is TGTGCCAGCTCACCCGTCCTCCAGGACGGGCTCTCCTACGAGCAGTACTTC.